This T cell receptor beta chain was documented in a study of blood T cell repertoires in COVID-19 (TCRdb year 2020). General notes on the study: Samples from collaborators originated in the United States, Italy and Spain and spanned both the acute and convalescent phases of COVID-19. The material from the prospective study consisted of cDNA or gDNA derived from T cells, B-cell-depleted T cells, or PBMCs. The dataset comprised deeply sampled blood TCRbeta repertoires from subjects exposed to, actively infected with, or recovered from COVID-19. The repertoires were released in a freely available public database meant as a resource for research on the immune response to SARS-CoV-2. Samples came from the ongoing ImmuneRACE study (first 160 participants) plus 1,254 subjects from 6 global collaborators. The sample metadata nearly always contained a de-identified subject ID, COVID-19 status, age in years and sex. HLA class I and class II types, where available, came from metadata supplied by the sample provider rather than from assay-based typing. General study outcomes and caveats: Clinical and demographic metadata were provided uncurated, with the amount varying by source and participant.

TCRbeta CDR3 regions were amplified from genomic DNA by means of the immunoSEQ Assay, a bias-controlled multiplex PCR. On the authors' methods: The number of nucleated cells in each sample was estimated by amplification of reference gene primers within the assay. To quantify the absolute abundance of each unique TCRbeta CDR3 rearrangement, sequence reads were collapsed and filtered. For each sample, productive Simpson clonality was calculated as the square root of Simpson's diversity index across productive rearrangements. Held by TCRdb, this immuneACCESS table contains in-frame sequences only and omits some clones. Under half of the omission traces to an unresolved V gene where checked; the cause of the rest is unknown. The V and J calls and clone size come from that table; D and trimming were worked out from the DNA. The sample yields about 49,000 clones; around 81% were counted once. Of the sample, approximately 20% falls within the top ten clones.

In Seattle, one collaborating source enrolled patients while the infection was active and tracked those patients longitudinally over the course of disease. Collaborating institutions collected whole blood in K2EDTA tubes following their own protocols. For TCRbeta analysis, collaborators shipped samples as frozen whole blood, isolated PBMCs, or DNA extracted from either of those sample types. Concerning this clone: Its specific antigen is unknown. No much larger clone is present one base from it, and per-base qualities are unavailable.

The CDR3, cysteine through phenylalanine, is 18 amino acids long. Only the CDR3 region is kept as DNA, spanning 54 bases read in frame from base 1. The CDR1 and CDR2 encoded by the germline V gene (reference sequence) are SEHNR and FQNEAQ. Clipping removes 2 bases from V and 2 bases from J, with 11 as the unmatched junction base count. Recombination connected TRBV7-9 to TRBJ2-3, with 9 central nucleotides matching TRBD1. The receptor was isolated from an elderly woman with COVID-19, enrolled during active disease. The sequenced sample was peripheral blood. In nucleotide form, the sequence is TGTGCCAGCAGCTTATCGAACCCCGGGACAGGGAACACAGATACGCAGTATTTT. Protein translation: CASSLSNPGTGNTDTQYF.